Listed here are 20 T cell receptor beta chains from one sample, sequenced in a study of identical twins. A single record per CDR3 protein comes from TCRdb applying MiXCR to the 5' RACE reads. The top ten hold 5.1% of the sample, which has about 220,000 distinct CDR3 sequences, less than 10% seen once. Material for sequencing was memory (CD45RO+) T cells sorted from blood. The receptors were sampled from a woman aged 18-29 years in good health.

Only a few counts were recorded for this clonotype. The genes are TRBV20-1 and TRBJ2-3; the D gene is possibly TRBD1 (5 bases). V gave up 6 bases and J gave up 7 bases, with 14 bases separating them. Per the germline V gene, CDR1 is DFQATT and CDR2 is SNEGSKA (reference sequence). This CDR3 is built from 12 residues. The CDR3, as DNA: TGCAGTGCCAGGAGCAGGGCCAATACGCAGTATTTT. Protein: CSARSRANTQYF.

This clonotype was seen at least ten times. V is TRBV5-1 and J is TRBJ1-1; D is ambiguous. The CDR3 is 16 amino acids. From germline, CDR1 is SGHRS and CDR2 YFSETQ. Trimming removed 2 bases from V and 5 bases from J, with 19 bases in between. CDR3 DNA: TGCGCCAGCAGCTTAGGGCCCGGAGGCGGGAAAACTGAAGCTTTCTTT. Its translation is CASSLGPGGGKTEAFF. The full variable domain, in which reference TRBV5-1 and TRBJ1-1 provide the parts outside the CDR3, is KAGVTQTPRYLIKTRGQQVTLSCSPISGHRSVSWYQQTPGQGLQFLFEYFSETQRNKGNFPGRFSGRQFSNSRSEMNVSTLELGDSALYLCASSLGPGGGKTEAFFGQGTRLTVV.

This clonotype was found a few times. This chain links TRBV12-3 or TRBV12-4 with TRBJ2-7, with 10 bases matching TRBD2. The CDR3 has 16 amino acids. Trimming took 6 bases from V and 3 from J; bases not matched to a gene: 11. CDR3 bases: TGTGCCAGCAGCCAACCTCCAGCGGGAGGGGGCTACGAGCAGTACTTC. Encoded protein: CASSQPPAGGGYEQYF.

This chain joins TRBV2 and TRBJ1-2; D may be TRBD1 (5 bases). CDR3 length: 12 amino acids. V shed 9 bases and J shed 7 bases, with 15 bases lying between them. Germline loops: CDR1 SNHLY, CDR2 FYNNEI. This CDR3 reads CARRFSGGGYTF. In nucleotides, the CDR3 is TGTGCCAGGAGATTTTCGGGGGGTGGCTACACCTTC.

V usage is TRBV6-1 and J usage is TRBJ2-7, with 7 bases identical to TRBD2. V lost 1 base to trimming and J lost 2 bases; unmatched junction nucleotides: 5. The germline CDR1 and CDR2 sequences are MNHNS and SASEGT. The CDR3 is 15 residues long. This chain's CDR3 is CASSEDQGGPYEQYF. The CDR3 coding sequence is TGTGCCAGCAGTGAAGACCAGGGAGGGCCCTACGAGCAGTACTTC.

In this sample, this clonotype turned up a few times. V gene TRBV12-3 or TRBV12-4 combines with J gene TRBJ2-5; 13 positions match TRBD2. The CDR3 contains 17 residues. Germline trimming cut 3 bases from V and 5 bases from J; bases unmatched to any gene: 9. CDR3 sequence (DNA): TGTGCCAGCAGTTTTGGACTAGCGGGGGCGGGGGGCGAGACCCAGTACTTC. Translation: CASSFGLAGAGGETQYF.

The CDR3 is CASSVVAGVYNEQFF. The CDR3 region has the DNA TGTGCCAGCAGCGTAGTAGCGGGGGTTTACAATGAGCAGTTCTTC. The chain employs TRBV9 and TRBJ2-1; 9 bases fit TRBD2. Trimming cost V 0 bases and J 4 bases; bases outside gene matches: 2. The CDR3 runs to 15 residues. Germline V gives CDR1 SGDLS, CDR2 YYNGEE.

V and J are TRBV5-1 and TRBJ2-3; the D gene is possibly TRBD2 (6 bases). The CDR3 contains 14 residues. CDR1 is SGHRS, CDR2 YFSETQ, per germline. V was cut by 3 bases and J by 6 bases, with 14 bases left in between. CDR3 residues: CASSYRTRGDTQYF. CDR3 nucleotides: TGCGCCAGCAGCTACCGGACACGGGGGGATACGCAGTATTTT.

This clonotype was observed at least ten times. The rearrangement links TRBV20-1 to TRBJ2-7; maybe TRBD1 (5 bases). The CDR3 extends over 12 amino acids. The V end was cut by 3 bases, the J end by 6 bases, with 12 bases between. Germline CDR1 DFQATT, CDR2 SNEGSKA (reference sequence). CDR3 bases: TGCAGTGCTAGGCCTACAGGTACCGAGCAGTACTTC. Translated, it gives CSARPTGTEQYF.

This clonotype was counted between two and nine times. The chain employs TRBV7-2 and TRBJ2-1; perhaps TRBD2 as D (6 bases). Germline values: CDR1 SGHTA, CDR2 FQGNSA. The CDR3 spans 13 residues. Written as DNA, the CDR3 is TGTTCATCCGGGGGTGATCCTTACAATGAGCAGTTCTTC. Its translation: CSSGGDPYNEQFF.

This clonotype has ten or more counts. The chain recombines TRBV11-2 with TRBJ1-1; a weak D match, TRBD1 (5 bases). V was cut by 3 bases and J by 1 base, with 9 bases left in between. CDR1 and CDR2 from the germline V gene are SGHAT and FQNNGV. The CDR3 totals 14 residues. CDR3 in amino acids: CASSFSGGNTEAFF. CDR3 DNA sequence: TGTGCCAGCAGCTTTTCCGGGGGGAACACTGAAGCTTTCTTT.

This chain connects TRBV18 to TRBJ1-1, with 7 bases that match TRBD1. Germline V lookup: CDR1 KGHSH, CDR2 LQKENI. Trimming took 2 bases from V and 0 from J; bases not matched to a gene: 3. There are 15 residues in the CDR3. Here the CDR3 reads CASSPSGQMNTEAFF. The CDR3 DNA reads as TGTGCCAGCTCACCATCGGGACAGATGAACACTGAAGCTTTCTTT.

This clonotype was counted between two and nine times. The rearrangement joins TRBV6-5 to TRBJ2-2; D possibly corresponds to TRBD1 (5 bases). V lost 2 bases to trimming and J lost 1 base, with 11 bases between them. Germline V CDR1 and CDR2: MNHEY, SVGAGI. The CDR3 runs to 16 residues. The CDR3 sequence is CASSYKNRLNTGELFF. CDR3 coding DNA: TGTGCCAGCAGTTACAAGAACAGGTTGAACACCGGGGAGCTGTTTTTT.

This clonotype was seen more than once but under ten times. This sequence joins TRBV5-6 and TRBJ2-7; D may be TRBD2 (8 bases). CDR1 SGHDT and CDR2 YYEEEE come from the germline V gene. CDR3 length: 15 residues. V was pared by 5 bases and J by 0 bases, with 15 bases between. CDR3 nucleotides: TGTGCCAGCAGACTACAGGGGACTAGCTCCTACGAGCAGTACTTC. This translates into CASRLQGTSSYEQYF.

The genes are TRBV7-2 and TRBJ1-2, with TRBD1 identical over 9 bases. The CDR3 spans 14 residues. The ends lost 5 bases at V and 8 bases at J; junction bases unmatched: 9. The germline gives CDR1 SGHTA, CDR2 FQGNSA. CDR3 in DNA: TGTGCCAGCAGCCCACAGGGGGCGGCCCGGGGCTACACCTTC. Encoded protein: CASSPQGAARGYTF.

This clonotype was counted only a few times. The chain combines TRBV7-9 with TRBJ2-2; D not resolved. Germline V gives CDR1 SEHNR, CDR2 FQNEAQ (reference sequence). V dropped 3 bases and J dropped 3 bases, with 14 bases sitting between them. The CDR3 loop spans 16 amino acids. CDR3 nucleotides: TGTGCCAGCAGCTTGCAGGCGGTAGAGTACACCGGGGAGCTGTTTTTT. Translated: CASSLQAVEYTGELFF.

This rearrangement joins TRBV23-1 to TRBJ2-1; 7 bases fit TRBD1. TRBV23-1 counts as an open reading frame of uncertain function. The CDR3 spans 14 residues. The ends lost 11 bases at V and 3 bases at J; junction bases unmatched: 10. In DNA, the CDR3 is TGCGCCTCCTATACAGGGGACGTCTACAATGAGCAGTTCTTC. It specifies CASYTGDVYNEQFF.

The V gene is TRBV13, the J gene TRBJ2-1; the match to TRBD1 covers 8 bases. The CDR3 totals 15 residues. V trimming: 3 bases; J trimming: 8 bases; junction bases outside the gene matches: 9. CDR1 and CDR2 (germline): PRHDT, FYEKMQ (reference sequence). This CDR3 reads CASSLSGTGPDEQFF. The CDR3 DNA sequence: TGTGCCAGCAGCTTGTCCGGGACAGGTCCCGATGAGCAGTTCTTC.

The chain uses TRBV4-1 and TRBJ2-1; D is perhaps TRBD2 (5 bases). The CDR3 runs to 13 residues. V was trimmed by 0 bases and J by 8 bases, leaving 8 bases between them. The V gene's germline CDR1 is MGHRA and CDR2 YSYEKL. CDR3 DNA: TGCGCCAGCAGCCAAGATAGGAGGCATGAGCAGTTCTTC. It codes for CASSQDRRHEQFF.

The chain uses TRBV30 and TRBJ1-2; no reliable D call. Trimming shortened V by 1 base and J by 1 base, and 19 bases separated the two germline ends. The CDR3 covers 17 residues. Looked up from germline, CDR1 is GTSNPN and CDR2 is SVGIG (reference sequence). The CDR3 nucleotides read TGTGCCTGGAGTGAGGCGAGCCGGCGGTACATTAACTATGGCTACACCTTC. Its translation: CAWSEASRRYINYGYTF.